The 10 T cell receptor beta chains given below trace back to one sample, sequenced in a study of T cell repertoires in cytomegalovirus infection (dated by TCRdb to between 2018 and 2021). The instrument was an Illumina HiSeq 1500. TCRdb reanalyzed the raw reads on its own, using fastp at Q25 for trimming and MiXCR for clone calling, and kept in-frame beta chains. When rows share a CDR3 protein, they turn into one entry using the most common DNA and genes. Counted in this sample were 150,000 to 200,000 distinct CDR3 sequences; about 15% of them appeared once. The ten largest clones take up 27% of the sample. Sequenced input: PBMCs. These receptor sequences come from a human donor in good health (CMV status not recorded). Some clones in this sample may be carry-over from other donors' samples.

This clonotype was observed a few times. The chain links TRBV2 to TRBJ2-7; no reliable D call. Germline assignment: CDR1 SNHLY and CDR2 FYNNEI. The CDR3 sequence is 13 residues long. V lost 1 base to trimming and J lost 3 bases, with 7 bases between them. CDR3 sequence reads: CASSEGSLYEQYF. The CDR3 nucleotides are TGTGCCAGCAGTGAAGGGTCCCTCTACGAGCAGTACTTC.

This clonotype appeared many times. The V call is TRBV7-8, the J call TRBJ1-6; no clear D gene. Trimming took off 0 bases at V and 2 bases at J, with 2 bases between the two ends. The CDR3 runs to 14 residues. Germline V gene lookup returns CDR1 SGHVS and CDR2 FQNEAQ. The CDR3 loop is CASSLATYNSPLHF. The CDR3 nucleotides read TGTGCCAGCAGCTTAGCAACCTATAATTCACCCCTCCACTTT.

This clonotype has ten or more counts. V and J are TRBV5-5 and TRBJ1-2; the D gene is possibly TRBD1 (6 bases). The V gene lost 2 bases and the J gene lost 6 bases, with 11 bases spanning the gap. CDR3 length: 13 residues. CDR1 is SGHKS and CDR2 is YYEKEE in the germline V gene (reference sequence). CDR3 region: CASSFSGGDGYTF. As DNA, the CDR3 is TGTGCCAGCAGCTTCTCGGGGGGCGATGGCTACACCTTC.

This chain joins TRBV5-1 and TRBJ2-7, with D perhaps TRBD2 (6 bases). Germline V gives CDR1 SGHRS, CDR2 YFSETQ. CDR3 length equals 17 residues. Trimming left V 2 bases short and J 0 bases short, with 18 bases between. The chain's CDR3 is CASSFLLTTEGSYEQYF. In DNA, the CDR3 is TGCGCCAGCAGCTTCCTCCTCACAACGGAGGGCTCCTACGAGCAGTACTTC.

This clonotype was seen at least ten times. The rearrangement uses TRBV7-2 and TRBJ2-7; 8 nucleotides match TRBD2. J was trimmed by 3 bases and V by 0 bases; bases with no gene match: 4. Germline V gives CDR1 SGHTA, CDR2 FQGNSA. The CDR3 loop spans 15 amino acids. CDR3 sequence reads: CASSLAALAGYEQYF. The CDR3 nucleotides are TGTGCCAGCAGCTTAGCGGCGCTAGCGGGCTACGAGCAGTACTTC.

As concerns this clonotype: A much larger clone lies a single base off, so this may be a read error. The V gene is TRBV12-3 or TRBV12-4, the J gene TRBJ1-1, with a tentative D call TRBD1 (5 bases). The CDR3 extends over 14 amino acids. V lost 8 bases and J lost 3, with 16 bases in between. The CDR3 region is CASGPGNKDTEAFF. For the CDR3, the DNA is TGTGCCAGCGGCCCAGGGAATAAGGACACTGAAGCTTTCTTT.

The sample holds a few counts of this clonotype. V is TRBV28 and J is TRBJ2-3; D gene uncertain. Trimming removed 7 bases from V and 7 bases from J, with 9 bases in between. The germline V gene has CDR1 MDHEN and CDR2 SYDVKM. The CDR3 totals 11 residues. The CDR3 loop is CASTYKNTQYF. Written as DNA, the CDR3 is TGTGCCAGCACATATAAAAATACGCAGTATTTT.

This clonotype was seen a few times. This chain links TRBV27 with TRBJ1-2; D is unclear. V lost 7 bases and J lost 3, with 9 bases in between. This CDR3 region has 12 residues. From germline, CDR1 is MNHEY and CDR2 SMNVEV (reference sequence). CDR3 nucleotides: TGTGCCAGCACCCAGAGCGACTATGGCTACACCTTC. It yields the protein CASTQSDYGYTF.

This chain connects TRBV29-1 to TRBJ1-2; TRBD1 matches 7 bases. V shed 5 bases and J 3 bases; nucleotides not matched to a gene: 9. Germline assignment: CDR1 SQVTM and CDR2 ANQGSEA. The CDR3 has 14 residues. This chain's CDR3 is CSVTPGQSYYGYTF. The CDR3 nucleotides read TGCAGCGTTACTCCGGGACAGAGTTACTATGGCTACACCTTC.

The J gene is TRBJ2-7, the V gene TRBV29-1, with 8 bases aligning to TRBD2. The CDR3 sequence is 13 residues long. V trimming: 1 base; J trimming: 4 bases; junction bases outside the gene matches: 3. The germline CDR1 and CDR2 sequences are SQVTM and ANQGSEA. The CDR3 reads CSVEAPSGYEQYF. The DNA for the CDR3 is TGCAGCGTTGAAGCCCCTAGCGGGTACGAGCAGTACTTC.